These 10 T cell receptor beta chains originate from one sample sequenced in a study of identical twins' blood T cells. MiXCR was run by TCRdb on the 5' RACE reads, yielding one entry per CDR3 protein. The data show around 380,000 distinct CDR3 sequences, 25% to 35% seen once. Source material: PBMCs. These receptor sequences come from a woman aged 18 to 55 in good health.

The chain links TRBV20-1 to TRBJ2-1; tentative D call: TRBD2 (6 bases). Between the trimmed V and J ends, which lost 4 bases and 0 bases, there was a span of 13 bases. The CDR3 loop spans 15 amino acids. The germline V gene has CDR1 DFQATT and CDR2 SNEGSKA (reference sequence). The CDR3 reads CSATTSRYSYNEQFF. The CDR3 region has the DNA TGCAGTGCTACTACTAGCCGATACTCCTACAATGAGCAGTTCTTC.

As for this clonotype: A much larger clone differs from this one at a single base, so this may be a read error. The rearrangement joins TRBV20-1 to TRBJ1-1; D may be TRBD1 (5 bases). The CDR3 is 14 residues long. Germline CDR1 DFQATT, CDR2 SNEGSKA (reference sequence). The CDR3 sequence is CGAWMGGRNTEAFF. The CDR3 nucleotides are TGCGGTGCCTGGATGGGGGGGAGGAACACTGAAGCTTTCTTT.

Comment on this clonotype: Being one base from a much bigger clone, this may be a read error. CDR3 region: CSVVKGAGNTMYF. The CDR3 nucleotides are TGCAGCGTTGTGAAGGGGGCTGGAAACACCATGTATTTT. This rearrangement joins TRBV29-1 to TRBJ1-3; 7 bases are a match to TRBD1. Germline assignment: CDR1 SQVTM and CDR2 ANQGSEA. The CDR3 has 13 residues.

The V gene is TRBV7-2, the J gene TRBJ2-2; D is undetermined. Germline values: CDR1 SGHTA, CDR2 FQGNSA. The CDR3 loop spans 14 amino acids. With 5 bases removed from V and 6 bases from J, the gap between germline ends came to 13 bases. The CDR3, as DNA: TGTGCCAGCAGCCCCCACTCGGTACCCGGGGAGCTGTTTTTT. This gives the protein CASSPHSVPGELFF.

This sequence joins TRBV20-1 and TRBJ2-3, with D possibly matching TRBD2 (6 bases). V lost 6 bases, J lost 1 base, and 11 bases lay in between. This CDR3 contains 13 residues. CDR1 is DFQATT, CDR2 SNEGSKA, per germline (reference sequence). The CDR3 sequence: CSAMGLGTDTQYF. CDR3 bases: TGCAGTGCCATGGGACTGGGCACAGATACGCAGTATTTT.

This clonotype was seen many times. The gene calls are TRBV12-3 or TRBV12-4 and TRBJ1-2; D call uncertain. The CDR3 consists of 12 residues. Trimming took 2 bases from V and 8 from J, leaving 9 bases between them. The CDR3 DNA reads as TGTGCCAGCAGTTTACTGGCGTCCGGCTACACCTTC. It encodes CASSLLASGYTF.

This clonotype was counted a few times. The chain is built from TRBV7-2 and TRBJ2-1, with TRBD2 matching 7 bases. Germline CDR1 SGHTA, CDR2 FQGNSA. V shed 7 bases, J shed 8 bases, and the junction held 11 bases outside the gene matches. The CDR3 length is 14 residues. CDR3 amino acids: CASIQDWGGDEQFF. CDR3 bases: TGTGCCAGCATCCAGGACTGGGGGGGGGATGAGCAGTTCTTC.

Regarding this clonotype: An end of the junction differs from the germline gene, which may be a read error. V gene TRBV7-9 combines with J gene TRBJ1-3; TRBD1 is a possible D gene (5 bases). Germline V lookup: CDR1 SEHNR, CDR2 FQNEAQ (reference sequence). The CDR3 runs 12 residues. CDR3 DNA: TGTGCCATCAGCTTGGGGCTAAACACCATATATTTT. Protein sequence: CAISLGLNTIYF.

This clonotype appeared a few times. This chain uses TRBV29-1 with TRBJ2-7, with 10 bases matching TRBD1. The germline V gene has CDR1 SQVTM and CDR2 ANQGSEA. V was pared by 4 bases and J by 6 bases, with 12 bases of the junction left unmatched. The CDR3 loop spans 15 amino acids. CDR3 sequence reads: CSVVGVVGTGVEQYF. CDR3 sequence (DNA): TGCAGCGTTGTGGGGGTGGTTGGGACAGGGGTCGAGCAGTACTTC.

In its sample, this clonotype was seen a few times. CDR3 sequence (DNA): TGCAGTGCTAGACTCGCCGGACAGGCCTACGAGCAGTACTTC. Residues: CSARLAGQAYEQYF. V gene TRBV20-1 combines with J gene TRBJ2-7; 7 bases are a match to TRBD1. Germline V gene sequence: CDR1 DFQATT, CDR2 SNEGSKA (reference sequence). Trimming took 2 bases from V and 2 from J; bases not matched to a gene: 6. The CDR3 is 14 amino acids.